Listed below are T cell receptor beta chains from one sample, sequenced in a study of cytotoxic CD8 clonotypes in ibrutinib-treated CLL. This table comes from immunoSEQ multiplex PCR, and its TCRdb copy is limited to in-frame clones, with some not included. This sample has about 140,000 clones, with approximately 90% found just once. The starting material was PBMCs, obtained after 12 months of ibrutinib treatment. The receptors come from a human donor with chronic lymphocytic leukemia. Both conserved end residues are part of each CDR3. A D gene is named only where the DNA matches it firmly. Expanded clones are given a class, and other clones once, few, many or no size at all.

cdr3_nt: TGTGCCAGCACCCCCGCAGCCAAAAACATTCAGTACTTC
cdr3_aa: CASTPAAKNIQYF
d_call: NA
clone_size: NA
j_call: TRBJ2-4
v_call: TRBV2

cdr3_nt: TGTGCCAGCAGTTTCTGGAGGGCAACGAGCAATCAGCCCCAGCATTTT
cdr3_aa: CASSFWRATSNQPQHF
d_call: NA
clone_size: NA
j_call: TRBJ1-5
v_call: TRBV28

cdr3_nt: TGCGCCAGCAGCCTCTTTTACGAGACAGGTAGCTCTGGGGCCAACGTCCTGACTTTC
cdr3_aa: CASSLFYETGSSGANVLTF
d_call: NA
clone_size: once
j_call: TRBJ2-6
v_call: TRBV4-3

cdr3_nt: TGTGCCAGCACTCCGGGGGTTCCATCAGATACGCAGTATTTT
cdr3_aa: CASTPGVPSDTQYF
d_call: NA
clone_size: NA
j_call: TRBJ2-3
v_call: TRBV7-6

cdr3_nt: TGTGCCACCAGCCGTGACAGGGGTGGCACCGGGGAGCTGTTTTTT
cdr3_aa: CATSRDRGGTGELFF
d_call: TRBD1
clone_size: NA
j_call: TRBJ2-2
v_call: TRBV15

cdr3_nt: TGCGCCAGCAGCCAAACCGAGACCCAGTACTTC
cdr3_aa: CASSQTETQYF
d_call: NA
clone_size: NA
j_call: TRBJ2-5
v_call: TRBV5-1

cdr3_nt: TGTGCCACCAGCAGGGCTGCCCTCGAGACCCAGTACTTC
cdr3_aa: CATSRAALETQYF
d_call: NA
clone_size: NA
j_call: TRBJ2-5
v_call: TRBV15

cdr3_nt: TGTGCCACCGGGTATCGGCAGCCCCAGCATTTT
cdr3_aa: CATGYRQPQHF
d_call: NA
clone_size: once
j_call: TRBJ1-5
v_call: TRBV19

cdr3_nt: TGTGCCAGCAGTAACGATCAGGGGACGGGTCAGCCCCAGCATTTT
cdr3_aa: CASSNDQGTGQPQHF
d_call: NA
clone_size: NA
j_call: TRBJ1-5
v_call: TRBV6-5

cdr3_nt: TGTGCCAGCAGTCAAGGGACAGGGGATCAGCCCCAGCATTTT
cdr3_aa: CASSQGTGDQPQHF
d_call: TRBD1
clone_size: NA
j_call: TRBJ1-5
v_call: TRBV6-5

cdr3_nt: TGTGCCATCAGCGATTCCTACGAGCAGTACTTC
cdr3_aa: CAISDSYEQYF
d_call: NA
clone_size: NA
j_call: TRBJ2-7
v_call: TRBV10-3

cdr3_nt: TGTGCCAGCAGTTCCGACTGGGCGGTGTACAATGAGCAGTTCTTC
cdr3_aa: CASSSDWAVYNEQFF
d_call: NA
clone_size: NA
j_call: TRBJ2-1
v_call: TRBV6-5

cdr3_nt: TGCGCCAGCAGCTTGGATTGGGGGTACACCGGGGAGCTGTTTTTT
cdr3_aa: CASSLDWGYTGELFF
d_call: NA
clone_size: NA
j_call: TRBJ2-2
v_call: TRBV5-1

cdr3_nt: TGTGCCAGCAGCTTGTATGCGACTAGTTACAATGAGCAGTTCTTC
cdr3_aa: CASSLYATSYNEQFF
d_call: NA
clone_size: NA
j_call: TRBJ2-1
v_call: TRBV11-3

cdr3_nt: TGTGCCAGCAGTTACTCGTGGGTGGACGAGCAGTACTTC
cdr3_aa: CASSYSWVDEQYF
d_call: NA
clone_size: NA
j_call: TRBJ2-7
v_call: TRBV6-5

cdr3_nt: TGTGCCAGCAGGGACATGGGATACGAGCAGTACTTC
cdr3_aa: CASRDMGYEQYF
d_call: NA
clone_size: NA
j_call: TRBJ2-7
v_call: TRBV28

cdr3_nt: TGTGCCAGCAGCGAGGACAGGGGGCGCGACGAGCAGTACTTC
cdr3_aa: CASSEDRGRDEQYF
d_call: TRBD1
clone_size: NA
j_call: TRBJ2-7
v_call: TRBV5-5

cdr3_nt: TGTGCCAGCTCACCACAAAGCGAGCAGTACTTC
cdr3_aa: CASSPQSEQYF
d_call: NA
clone_size: NA
j_call: TRBJ2-7
v_call: TRBV18

cdr3_nt: TGTGCCAGCAGTGAAGGGGGACTTGAATACGAGCAGTACTTC
cdr3_aa: CASSEGGLEYEQYF
d_call: NA
clone_size: NA
j_call: TRBJ2-7
v_call: TRBV2